This TCR beta chain was sequenced in a study of blood T cell repertoires in COVID-19. Study overall: The origin of the acute and convalescent COVID-19 samples was the United States, Italy and Spain. T cells, B-cell-depleted T cells, or PBMCs supplied cDNA or gDNA.

The sample holds one count of this clone. The germline CDR1 and CDR2 sequences are SGDLS and YYNGEE. This CDR3 region has 15 residues. Trimming removed 0 bases at V and 2 bases at J, with 9 bases between. Per the study methods: For nucleated cells, counts were estimated from reference gene primer amplification. Sequenced by immunoSEQ multiplex PCR; TCRdb stores in-frame clones only, minus some. The V and J calls and clone size are taken from that table; D and trimming were inferred from the DNA. The sample contains roughly 33,000 clones, over 90% of which appear only once. The chain links TRBV9 to TRBJ2-1, with unresolved D. This TCR was sampled from a human donor in a cohort sampled during active COVID-19. Material for sequencing was peripheral blood. The CDR3 spells CASSVDHYPYNEQFF. The CDR3 bases are TGTGCCAGCAGCGTAGATCACTACCCCTACAATGAGCAGTTCTTC. Full variable domain (outside the CDR3, taken from reference TRBV9 and TRBJ2-1): DSGVTQTPKHLITATGQRVTLRCSPRSGDLSVYWYQQSLDQGLQFLIQYYNGEERAKGNILERFSAQQFPDLHSELNLSSLELGDSALYFCASSVDHYPYNEQFFGPGTRLTVL.